This T cell receptor beta chain appears in the sequencing data of a study of tumor-infiltrating lymphocytes in oesophageal squamous cell carcinoma. There are a few counts of this clonotype. TCRdb independently ran MiXCR on the PCR reads; one entry per CDR3 protein. Of about 15,000 distinct CDR3 sequences listed, roughly 55% are singletons. The V gene lost 4 bases and the J gene lost 6 bases, with 8 bases spanning the gap. From germline, CDR1 is SGHTA and CDR2 FQGNSA. The CDR3 totals 12 residues. The receptor comes from a male donor with esophageal squamous cell carcinoma. The material sequenced was esophageal tumor tissue. The chain links TRBV7-2 to TRBJ2-3; D is uncertain. DNA of the CDR3: TGTGCCAGCAGCTCCTGGACGGATACGCAGTATTTT. Protein sequence: CASSSWTDTQYF.